Described below is a single T cell receptor (beta chain) sequence and its context. Per the original data handling: Filtering differed, since immunoSEQ gave only junction sequences and no quality scores. TCRdb's table, derived via immunoSEQ multiplex PCR, lists solely in-frame clones and lacks some. That table furnishes V, J and clone size, whereas the DNA furnished D and trimming. The profile shows more than 2,000,000 clones, more than 80% of them singletons. The sample belongs to a study of shared clonotypes between healthy human individuals. Background on the study: Researchers assigned three CD4 naive, three CD4 memory, two CD8 naive and one CD8 memory plate to each donor.

This CDR3 region has 13 residues. V was trimmed by 0 bases and J by 5 bases, leaving 7 bases between them. The germline V gene encodes CDR1 SGHRS and CDR2 YFSETQ. This chain uses TRBV5-1 with TRBJ2-3, with D uncertain. The sample consisted of naive CD4+ T cells from PBMCs. The subset denotes: CD45RA+ positively selected. This receptor was identified in a man between 18 and 35 years old in good health. Some clones in this sample may be carry-over from other donors' samples. In DNA form, the CDR3 reads TGCGCCAGCAGCTTGGGACCAGAAGATACGCAGTATTTT. It translates to CASSLGPEDTQYF.